These 16 T cell receptor beta chains share one sample of origin, sequenced in a study of blood T cell repertoires in COVID-19. Assay used: immunoSEQ multiplex PCR; TCRdb lists only in-frame clones, some missing. The data hold over 150,000 clones, with about four fifths observed a single time. Material: peripheral blood. These receptors originate from a woman aged 80 or over with COVID-19, enrolled during active disease.

Regarding this clone: Other DNA sequences within the sample encode an identical CDR3. CDR3 sequence: CASSLPGRTDTQYF. CDR3 bases: TGTGCCAGCAGTCTCCCAGGGAGGACAGATACGCAGTATTTT. This rearrangement joins TRBV28 to TRBJ2-3; possibly TRBD2 for D (6 bases). CDR3 length: 14 residues. V shed 5 bases and J shed 3 bases, with 12 bases lying between them. Germline CDR1 MDHEN, CDR2 SYDVKM.

The chain has TRBV10-3 and TRBJ1-6; D is uncertain. CDR1 is ENHRY and CDR2 is SYGVKD in the germline V gene. CDR3 length equals 15 residues. V gave up 1 base and J gave up 5 bases, with 9 bases separating them. CDR3 DNA sequence: TGTGCCATCAGTGAGTTGGGGAGGAATAATTCACCCCTCCACTTT. This encodes CAISELGRNNSPLHF.

The CDR3, as DNA: TGCGCCAGCAGCCCCAGTGGACAAAACACTGAAGCTTTCTTT. This gives the protein CASSPSGQNTEAFF. V usage is TRBV5-1 and J usage is TRBJ1-1; a possible D gene is TRBD1 (5 bases). The CDR3 has 14 amino acids. CDR1 and CDR2 from the germline V gene are SGHRS and YFSETQ. The V and J ends lost 4 bases and 2 bases respectively, with 12 bases between them.

The V and J genes are TRBV2 and TRBJ1-1; D not resolved. Germline V gene lookup returns CDR1 SNHLY and CDR2 FYNNEI. Trimming took off 6 bases at V and 2 bases at J, with 4 bases between the two ends. The CDR3 has 11 residues. This CDR3 is CASSLNTEAFF. DNA of the CDR3: TGTGCCAGCAGCCTTAACACTGAAGCTTTCTTT.

The rearrangement uses TRBV2 and TRBJ2-7; the match to TRBD1 covers 10 bases. Germline V gene lookup returns CDR1 SNHLY and CDR2 FYNNEI. The V segment lost 6 bases and the J segment 0 bases; nucleotides outside the gene matches: 2. The CDR3 consists of 14 residues. In nucleotides, the CDR3 is TGTGCCAGCAGAGGGGACAGGGGCTCCTACGAGCAGTACTTC. It is translated as CASRGDRGSYEQYF. Using reference TRBV2 and TRBJ2-7 for the parts outside the CDR3, the full variable domain is EPEVTQTPSHQVTQMGQEVILRCVPISNHLYFYWYRQILGQKVEFLVSFYNNEISEKSEIFDDQFSVERPDGSNFTLKIRSTKLEDSAMYFCASRGDRGSYEQYFGPGTRLTVT.

The chain is built from TRBV6-5 and TRBJ2-1; 7 bases line up with TRBD1. Germline CDR1 reads MNHEY; CDR2 reads SVGAGI. The J segment lost 3 bases and the V segment lost 0 bases, leaving 2 bases of the junction unmatched. The CDR3 runs to 15 residues. Here the CDR3 reads CASSYSGQNYNEQFF. The CDR3 DNA reads as TGTGCCAGCAGTTACTCGGGACAGAACTACAATGAGCAGTTCTTC.

V usage is TRBV5-6 and J usage is TRBJ2-4; possibly TRBD1 for D (5 bases). The CDR3 has 12 residues. Germline lookup yields CDR1 SGHDT and CDR2 YYEEEE. V shed 4 bases and J shed 9 bases, with 11 bases lying between them. The CDR3: CASSVKRGIQYF. CDR3 sequence (DNA): TGTGCCAGCAGCGTAAAAAGGGGCATTCAGTACTTC. Full variable domain (rest looked up from reference TRBV5-6 and TRBJ2-4): DAGVTQSPTHLIKTRGQQVTLRCSPKSGHDTVSWYQQALGQGPQFIFQYYEEEERQRGNFPDRFSGHQFPNYSSELNVNALLLGDSALYLCASSVKRGIQYFGAGTRLSVL.

The chain combines TRBV25-1 with TRBJ2-5, with D hard to call. The CDR3 has 13 residues. Trimming shortened V by 3 bases and J by 4 bases, and 9 bases separated the two germline ends. The germline gives CDR1 MGHDK, CDR2 SYGVNS. CDR3 sequence: CASSDPARETQYF. The CDR3 coding sequence is TGTGCCAGCAGTGACCCAGCGCGAGAGACCCAGTACTTC.

This chain uses TRBV19 with TRBJ1-2, with D perhaps TRBD1 (5 bases). The CDR3 is 15 amino acids. Germline CDR1 and CDR2: LNHDA and SQIVND (reference sequence). The V end lost 8 bases, the J end lost 0 bases, and 16 bases lay between the germline ends. The CDR3 DNA reads TGTGCCAGTCTGATCCGGCGGGGCGCTAACTATGGCTACACCTTC. Translation gives CASLIRRGANYGYTF.

The V and J genes are TRBV29-1 and TRBJ2-7; 7 bases are shared with TRBD1. Germline CDR1 and CDR2: SQVTM and ANQGSEA. V was pared by 5 bases and J by 7 bases, with 11 bases of the junction left unmatched. The CDR3 sequence is 13 residues long. CDR3 nucleotides: TGCAGCGTTACAAAGAGTACAGGGGAAGAGCAGTACTTC. It encodes CSVTKSTGEEQYF.

The rearrangement uses TRBV6-5 and TRBJ2-6; 8 positions match TRBD1. The CDR3 sequence is 16 residues long. The V and J ends lost 4 bases and 3 bases, in that order; junction bases with no gene match: 5. Per germline, CDR1 MNHEY and CDR2 SVGAGI. The CDR3 nucleotides are TGTGCCAGCAGTTCCTCAACAGGGGGTGGGGCCAACGTCCTGACTTTC. The encoded protein is CASSSSTGGGANVLTF.

The rearrangement uses TRBV10-2 and TRBJ2-5; TRBD2 is a possible D gene (5 bases). Germline V gene lookup returns CDR1 WSHSY and CDR2 SAAADI. The CDR3 length is 14 residues. V lost 6 bases and J 5 bases, leaving 16 bases between the germline ends. CDR3 coding DNA: TGCGCCAGCAGACCCGGGGTAGCCGCGGAGACCCAGTACTTC. Protein sequence: CASRPGVAAETQYF.

The chain combines TRBV7-2 with TRBJ2-7, with 9 bases lining up with TRBD1. Germline V gene sequence: CDR1 SGHTA, CDR2 FQGNSA. The length of the CDR3 is 15 residues. J lost 3 bases, V lost 7 bases, and 10 bases had no gene match. The DNA for the CDR3 is TGTGCCAGCACCGTTACCGGGACAGGGATCTACGAGCAGTACTTC. Translated, it gives CASTVTGTGIYEQYF.

The genes are TRBV2 and TRBJ1-4; the match to TRBD1 covers 7 bases. Germline CDR1 reads SNHLY; CDR2 reads FYNNEI. The CDR3 has 15 residues. V lost 6 bases and J lost 3; bases outside the gene matches: 7. Here the CDR3 DNA reads TGTGCCAGCAGACGCCAGGGGGTTGCTAATGAAAAACTGTTTTTT. Encoded protein: CASRRQGVANEKLFF. The full variable domain, rest sourced from reference TRBV2 and TRBJ1-4, is EPEVTQTPSHQVTQMGQEVILRCVPISNHLYFYWYRQILGQKVEFLVSFYNNEISEKSEIFDDQFSVERPDGSNFTLKIRSTKLEDSAMYFCASRRQGVANEKLFFGSGTQLSVL.

Written as DNA, the CDR3 is TGCGCCAGCAGCCAGGCCAGCGCCGGGGAGCTGTTTTTT. It is translated as CASSQASAGELFF. The gene calls are TRBV4-1 and TRBJ2-2; D call uncertain. V lost 3 bases, J lost 6 bases, and 8 bases lay in between. The CDR3 loop spans 13 amino acids. Germline V gene data show CDR1 as MGHRA and CDR2 as YSYEKL.

This clone has a single count. This chain connects TRBV11-2 to TRBJ2-1, with 8 bases matching TRBD1. CDR3 length: 14 residues. Germline lookup yields CDR1 SGHAT and CDR2 FQNNGV. Trimming at V came to 10 bases and at J to 2 bases, leaving 7 bases not matched to a gene. The CDR3 DNA reads as TGTGCCACCACCCTGACAGGGGCCTACAATGAGCAGTTCTTC. Its protein is CATTLTGAYNEQFF.